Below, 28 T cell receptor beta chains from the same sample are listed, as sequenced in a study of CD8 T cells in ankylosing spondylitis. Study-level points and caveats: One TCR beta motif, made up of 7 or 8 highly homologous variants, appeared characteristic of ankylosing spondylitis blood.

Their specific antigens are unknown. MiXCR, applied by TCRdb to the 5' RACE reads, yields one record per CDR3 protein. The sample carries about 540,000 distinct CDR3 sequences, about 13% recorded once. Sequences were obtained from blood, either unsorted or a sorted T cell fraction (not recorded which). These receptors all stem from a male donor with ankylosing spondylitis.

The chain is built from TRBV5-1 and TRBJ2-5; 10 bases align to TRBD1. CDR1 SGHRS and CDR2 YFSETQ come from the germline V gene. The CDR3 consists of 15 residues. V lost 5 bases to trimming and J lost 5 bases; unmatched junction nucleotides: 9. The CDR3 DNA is TGCGCCAGCAGTCCGACAGGGGGCGTATGGGAGACCCAGTACTTC. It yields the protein CASSPTGGVWETQYF.

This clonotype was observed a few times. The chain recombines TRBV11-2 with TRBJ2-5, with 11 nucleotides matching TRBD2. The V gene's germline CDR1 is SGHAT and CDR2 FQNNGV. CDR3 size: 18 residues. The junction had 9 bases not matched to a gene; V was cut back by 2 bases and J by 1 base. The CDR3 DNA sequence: TGTGCCAGCAGCTTACTCTGGCTAGCGGGAGGTCTCCAAGAGACCCAGTACTTC. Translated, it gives CASSLLWLAGGLQETQYF.

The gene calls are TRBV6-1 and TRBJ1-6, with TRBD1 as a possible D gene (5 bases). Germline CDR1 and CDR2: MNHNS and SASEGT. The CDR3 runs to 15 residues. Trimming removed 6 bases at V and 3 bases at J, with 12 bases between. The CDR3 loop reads CASSPGTVYNSPLHF. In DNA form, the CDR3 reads TGTGCCAGCAGCCCCGGGACGGTCTATAATTCACCCCTCCACTTT.

Here the CDR3 reads CATSDLHRNEQFF. The CDR3 DNA reads TGTGCCACCAGTGATTTGCACAGGAATGAGCAGTTCTTC. The V gene is TRBV24-1, the J gene TRBJ2-1, with D tentatively TRBD1 (5 bases). V lost 0 bases and J lost 7, with 6 bases in between. The germline gives CDR1 KGHDR, CDR2 SFDVKD. The CDR3 is 13 amino acids.

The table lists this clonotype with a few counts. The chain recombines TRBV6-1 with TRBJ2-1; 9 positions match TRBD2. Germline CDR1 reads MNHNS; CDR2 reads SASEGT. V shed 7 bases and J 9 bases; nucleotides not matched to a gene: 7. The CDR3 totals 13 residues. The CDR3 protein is CASTPSGMGEQFF. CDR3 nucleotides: TGTGCCAGCACCCCTAGCGGGATGGGTGAGCAGTTCTTC.

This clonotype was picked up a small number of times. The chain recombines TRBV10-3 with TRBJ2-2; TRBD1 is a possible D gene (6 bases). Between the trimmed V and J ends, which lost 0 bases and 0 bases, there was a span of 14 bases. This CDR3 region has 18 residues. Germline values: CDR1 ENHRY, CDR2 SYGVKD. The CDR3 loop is CAISESGTRDPNTGELFF. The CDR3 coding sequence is TGTGCCATCAGTGAGTCAGGGACACGAGATCCGAACACCGGGGAGCTGTTTTTT.

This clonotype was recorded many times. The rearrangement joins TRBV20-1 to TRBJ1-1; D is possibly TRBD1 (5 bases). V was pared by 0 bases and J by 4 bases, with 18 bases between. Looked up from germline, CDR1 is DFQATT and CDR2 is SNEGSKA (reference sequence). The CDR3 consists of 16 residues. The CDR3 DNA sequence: TGCAGTGCTAGAGATCGGGGGTTGGGATGGACCACTGAAGCTTTCTTT. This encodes CSARDRGLGWTTEAFF.

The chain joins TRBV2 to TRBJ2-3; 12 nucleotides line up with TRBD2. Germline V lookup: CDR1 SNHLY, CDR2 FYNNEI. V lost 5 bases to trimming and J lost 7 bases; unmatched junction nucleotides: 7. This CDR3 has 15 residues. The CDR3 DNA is TGTGCCAGCAGTCTAGCGGGAGGGATTGGTCATACGCAGTATTTT. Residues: CASSLAGGIGHTQYF.

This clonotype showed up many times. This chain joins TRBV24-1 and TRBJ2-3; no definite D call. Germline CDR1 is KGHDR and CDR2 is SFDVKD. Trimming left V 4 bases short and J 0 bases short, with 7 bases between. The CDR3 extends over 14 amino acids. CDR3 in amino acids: CATSDAPSTDTQYF. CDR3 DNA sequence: TGTGCCACCAGTGACGCCCCTAGCACAGATACGCAGTATTTT.

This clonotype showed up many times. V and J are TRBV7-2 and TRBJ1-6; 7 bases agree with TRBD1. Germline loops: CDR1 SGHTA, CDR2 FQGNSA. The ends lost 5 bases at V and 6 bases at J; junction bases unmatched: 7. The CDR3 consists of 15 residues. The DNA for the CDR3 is TGTGCCAGCAGCCCTCAAGCAGGGGGTAATTCACCCCTCCACTTT. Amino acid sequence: CASSPQAGGNSPLHF.

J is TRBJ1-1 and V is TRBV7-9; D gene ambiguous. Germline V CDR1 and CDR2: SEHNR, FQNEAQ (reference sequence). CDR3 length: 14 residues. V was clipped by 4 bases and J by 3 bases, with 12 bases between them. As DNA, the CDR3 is TGTGCCAGCAGCTATAGAAACATGGACACTGAAGCTTTCTTT. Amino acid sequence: CASSYRNMDTEAFF.

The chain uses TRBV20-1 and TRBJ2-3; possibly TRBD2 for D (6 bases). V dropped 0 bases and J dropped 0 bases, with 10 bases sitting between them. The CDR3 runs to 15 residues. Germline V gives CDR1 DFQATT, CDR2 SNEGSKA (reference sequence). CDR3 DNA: TGCAGTGCTAGAGATGGAGGGGATAGCACAGATACGCAGTATTTT. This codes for CSARDGGDSTDTQYF.

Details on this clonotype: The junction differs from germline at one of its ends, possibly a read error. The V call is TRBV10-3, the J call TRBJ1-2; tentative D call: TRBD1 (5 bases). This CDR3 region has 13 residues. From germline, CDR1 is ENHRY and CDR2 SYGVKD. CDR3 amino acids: CAISEGDGSPQLF. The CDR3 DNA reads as TGTGCCATCAGTGAAGGGGACGGCTCCCCCCAACTCTTC.

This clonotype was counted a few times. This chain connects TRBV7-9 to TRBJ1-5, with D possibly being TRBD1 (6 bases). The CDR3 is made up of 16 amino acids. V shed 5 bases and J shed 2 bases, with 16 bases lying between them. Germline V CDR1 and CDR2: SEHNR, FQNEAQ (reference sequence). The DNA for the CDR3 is TGTGCCAGCAGCCCTTCTCCAGGGGCCGGCAATCAGCCCCAGCATTTT. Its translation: CASSPSPGAGNQPQHF.

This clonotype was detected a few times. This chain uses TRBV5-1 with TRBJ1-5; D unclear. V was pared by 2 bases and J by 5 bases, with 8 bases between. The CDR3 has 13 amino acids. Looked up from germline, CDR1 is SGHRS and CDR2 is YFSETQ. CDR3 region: CASSLSPDQPQHF. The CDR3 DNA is TGCGCCAGCAGCTTATCCCCGGATCAGCCCCAGCATTTT. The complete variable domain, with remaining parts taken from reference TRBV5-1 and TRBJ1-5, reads KAGVTQTPRYLIKTRGQQVTLSCSPISGHRSVSWYQQTPGQGLQFLFEYFSETQRNKGNFPGRFSGRQFSNSRSEMNVSTLELGDSALYLCASSLSPDQPQHFGDGTRLSIL.

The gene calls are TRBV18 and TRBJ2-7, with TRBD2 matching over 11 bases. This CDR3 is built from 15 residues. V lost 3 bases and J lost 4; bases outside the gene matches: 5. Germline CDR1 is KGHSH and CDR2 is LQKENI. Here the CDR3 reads CASSPATSGVYEQYV. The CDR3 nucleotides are TGTGCCAGCTCACCCGCGACTAGCGGGGTATACGAGCAGTACGTC.

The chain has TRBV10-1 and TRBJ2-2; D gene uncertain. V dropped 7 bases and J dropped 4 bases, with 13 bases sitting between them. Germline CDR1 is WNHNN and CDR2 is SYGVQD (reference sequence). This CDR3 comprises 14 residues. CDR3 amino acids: CASNHILGTGELFF. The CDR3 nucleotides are TGCGCCAGCAATCATATTCTGGGCACCGGGGAGCTGTTTTTT.

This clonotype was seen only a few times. CDR3 DNA: TGTGCCAGCAGCCCCCCGGGGAGGGTAGACAATGAGCAGTTCTTC. Protein: CASSPPGRVDNEQFF. This chain links TRBV13 with TRBJ2-1; 7 nucleotides align to TRBD2. This CDR3 is built from 15 residues. Germline CDR1 is PRHDT and CDR2 is FYEKMQ (reference sequence). V lost 5 bases to trimming and J lost 5 bases; unmatched junction nucleotides: 9.

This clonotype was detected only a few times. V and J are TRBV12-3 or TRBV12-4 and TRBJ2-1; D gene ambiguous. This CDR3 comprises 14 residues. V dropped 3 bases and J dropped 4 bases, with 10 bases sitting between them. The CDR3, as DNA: TGTGCCAGCAGTTTTACACCTGGGTACAATGAGCAGTTCTTC. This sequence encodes CASSFTPGYNEQFF.

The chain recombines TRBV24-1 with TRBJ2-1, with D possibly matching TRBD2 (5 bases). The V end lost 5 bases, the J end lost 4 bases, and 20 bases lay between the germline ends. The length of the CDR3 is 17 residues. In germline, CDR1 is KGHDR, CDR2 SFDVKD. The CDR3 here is CATSAPLGSASYNEQFF. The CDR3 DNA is TGTGCCACCAGTGCCCCCTTGGGTAGCGCCTCATACAATGAGCAGTTCTTC.

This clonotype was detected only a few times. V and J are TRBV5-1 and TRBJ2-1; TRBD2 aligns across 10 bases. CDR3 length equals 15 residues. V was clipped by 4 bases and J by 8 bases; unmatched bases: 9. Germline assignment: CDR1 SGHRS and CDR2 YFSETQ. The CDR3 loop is CASSGVAGGQDEQFF. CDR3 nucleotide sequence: TGCGCCAGCAGCGGAGTAGCGGGAGGTCAGGATGAGCAGTTCTTC.

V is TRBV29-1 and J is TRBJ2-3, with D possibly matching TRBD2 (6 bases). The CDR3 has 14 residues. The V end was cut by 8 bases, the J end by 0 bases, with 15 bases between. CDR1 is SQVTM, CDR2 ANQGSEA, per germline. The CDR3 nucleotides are TGCAGCTCGGGCGGGGACTCTAGCACAGATACGCAGTATTTT. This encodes CSSGGDSSTDTQYF.

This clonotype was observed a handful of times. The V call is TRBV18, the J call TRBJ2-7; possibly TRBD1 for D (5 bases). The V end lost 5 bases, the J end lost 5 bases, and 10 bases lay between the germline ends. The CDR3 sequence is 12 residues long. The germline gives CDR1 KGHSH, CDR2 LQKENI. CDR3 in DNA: TGTGCCAGCTCAAACCAGGGAAACGAGCAGTACTTC. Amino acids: CASSNQGNEQYF.

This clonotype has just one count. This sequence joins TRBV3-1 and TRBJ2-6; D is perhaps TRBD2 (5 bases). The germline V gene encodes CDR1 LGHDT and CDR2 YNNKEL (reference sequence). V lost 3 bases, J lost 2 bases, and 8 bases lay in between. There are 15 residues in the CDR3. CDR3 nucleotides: TGTGCCAGCAGCCACGGGGTTACTGGGGCCAACGTCCTGACTTTC. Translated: CASSHGVTGANVLTF. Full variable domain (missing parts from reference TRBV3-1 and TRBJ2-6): DTAVSQTPKYLVTQMGNDKSIKCEQNLGHDTMYWYKQDSKKFLKIMFSYNNKELIINETVPNRFSPKSPDKAHLNLHINSLELGDSAVYFCASSHGVTGANVLTFGAGSRLTVL.

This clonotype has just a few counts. In DNA form, the CDR3 reads TGCGCCAGCCGAACGGGGCCCTACGAGCAGTACGTC. Translated, it gives CASRTGPYEQYV. This chain uses TRBV10-1 with TRBJ2-7; D may be TRBD1 or TRBD2 (5 bases each). Deletions cut 8 bases from V and 2 bases from J, with 10 bases between. The length of the CDR3 is 12 residues. The germline CDR1 and CDR2 sequences are WNHNN and SYGVQD (reference sequence).

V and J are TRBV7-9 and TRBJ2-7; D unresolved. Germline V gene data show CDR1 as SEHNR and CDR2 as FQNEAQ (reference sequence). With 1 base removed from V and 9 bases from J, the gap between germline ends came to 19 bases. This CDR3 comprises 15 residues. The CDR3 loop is CASSLEGEHLNGQYF. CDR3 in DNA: TGTGCCAGCAGCTTAGAAGGCGAACACCTAAATGGGCAGTACTTC.

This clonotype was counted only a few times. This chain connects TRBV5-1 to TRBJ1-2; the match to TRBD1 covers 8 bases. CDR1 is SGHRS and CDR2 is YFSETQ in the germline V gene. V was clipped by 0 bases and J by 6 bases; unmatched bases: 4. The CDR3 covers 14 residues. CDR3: CASSLAQGVDGYTF. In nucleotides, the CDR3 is TGCGCCAGCAGCTTGGCACAGGGGGTAGATGGCTACACCTTC.

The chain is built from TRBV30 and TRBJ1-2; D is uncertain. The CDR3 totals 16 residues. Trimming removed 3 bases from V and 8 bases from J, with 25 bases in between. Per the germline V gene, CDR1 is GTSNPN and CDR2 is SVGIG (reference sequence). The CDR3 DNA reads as TGTGCCTGGAGCCCCATTAGAGTTGACGGAGCCAGGGGCTACACCTTC. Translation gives CAWSPIRVDGARGYTF. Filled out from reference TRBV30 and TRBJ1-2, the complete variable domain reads SQTIHQWPATLVQPVGSPLSLECTVEGTSNPNLYWYRQAAGRGLQLLFYSVGIGQISSEVPQNLSASRPQDRQFILSSKKLLLSDSGFYLCAWSPIRVDGARGYTFGSGTRLTVV.